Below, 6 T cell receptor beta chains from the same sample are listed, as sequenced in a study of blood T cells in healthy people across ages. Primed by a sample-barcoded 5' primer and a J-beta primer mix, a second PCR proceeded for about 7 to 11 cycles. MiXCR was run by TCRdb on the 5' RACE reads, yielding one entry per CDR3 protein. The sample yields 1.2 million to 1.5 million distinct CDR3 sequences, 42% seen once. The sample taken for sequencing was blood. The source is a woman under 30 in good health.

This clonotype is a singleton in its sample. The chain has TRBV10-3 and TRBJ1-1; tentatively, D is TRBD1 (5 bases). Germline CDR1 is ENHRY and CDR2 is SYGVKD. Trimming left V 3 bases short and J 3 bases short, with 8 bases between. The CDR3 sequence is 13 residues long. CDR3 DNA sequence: TGTGCCATCAGTGAAGGGGTGGACACTGAAGCTTTCTTT. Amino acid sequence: CAISEGVDTEAFF.

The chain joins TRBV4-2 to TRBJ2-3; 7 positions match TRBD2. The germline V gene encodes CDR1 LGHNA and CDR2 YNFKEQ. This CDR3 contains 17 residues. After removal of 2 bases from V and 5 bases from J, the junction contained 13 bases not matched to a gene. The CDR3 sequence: CASSQLRGSNGVDTQYF. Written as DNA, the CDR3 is TGTGCCAGCAGCCAACTTCGCGGGAGCAACGGGGTAGATACGCAGTATTTT.

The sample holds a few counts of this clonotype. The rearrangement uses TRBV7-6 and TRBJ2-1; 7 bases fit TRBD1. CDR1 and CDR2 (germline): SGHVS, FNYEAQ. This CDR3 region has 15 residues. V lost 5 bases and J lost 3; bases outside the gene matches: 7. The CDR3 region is CASSRYWDSYNEQFF. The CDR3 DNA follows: TGTGCCAGCAGCCGATACTGGGACAGCTACAATGAGCAGTTCTTC.

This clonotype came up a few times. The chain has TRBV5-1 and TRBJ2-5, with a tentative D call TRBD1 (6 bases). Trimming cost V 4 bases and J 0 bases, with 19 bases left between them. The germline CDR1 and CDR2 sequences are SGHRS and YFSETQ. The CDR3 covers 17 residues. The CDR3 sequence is CASSHWGQGPYQETQYF. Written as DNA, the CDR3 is TGCGCCAGCAGCCATTGGGGGCAGGGACCTTACCAAGAGACCCAGTACTTC.

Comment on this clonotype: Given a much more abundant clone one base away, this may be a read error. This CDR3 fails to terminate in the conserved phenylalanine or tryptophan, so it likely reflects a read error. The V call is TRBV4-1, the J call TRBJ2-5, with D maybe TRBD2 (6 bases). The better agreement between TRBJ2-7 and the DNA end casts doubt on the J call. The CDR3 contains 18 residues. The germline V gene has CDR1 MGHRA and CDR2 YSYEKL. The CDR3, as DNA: TGCGCCAGCAGCCAAGTCTTAGGGCCCCTAGCGAACAGACACGAGCAGTACTTA. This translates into CASSQVLGPLANRHEQYL.

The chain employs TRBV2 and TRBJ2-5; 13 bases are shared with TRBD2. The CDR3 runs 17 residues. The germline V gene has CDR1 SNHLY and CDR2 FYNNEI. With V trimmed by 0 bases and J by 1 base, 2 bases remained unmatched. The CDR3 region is CASSEARLAGGQETQYF. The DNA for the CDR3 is TGTGCCAGCAGTGAAGCCCGACTAGCGGGGGGCCAAGAGACCCAGTACTTC.